Listed here are 12 T cell receptor beta chains from one sample, sequenced in a study of Graves' ophthalmopathy and Graves' hyperthyroidism. Amplification of the TCR beta CDR3 regions used RNA transcripts (as template). The authors performed first-round RT-PCR with HTBI primers and then a second-round multiplex PCR. TCRdb re-derived calls from the multiplex PCR reads in MiXCR, one entry per CDR3 protein. Of hundreds of thousands of distinct CDR3 sequences in the sample, over 20% are singletons; the top ten hold around 6.5%. The sample consisted of peripheral blood. All receptors derive from a woman younger than 35 with stable Graves' hyperthyroidism. Some clones in this sample may be carry-over from other donors' samples.

This clonotype showed up many times. For the CDR3, the DNA is TGTGCCGTCGGCGGTTTCGAGCAGTACTTC. Protein sequence: CAVGGFEQYF. J is TRBJ2-7 and V is TRBV12-3 or TRBV12-4, with unresolved D. V shed 11 bases and J shed 6 bases, with 11 bases lying between them. This CDR3 has 10 residues.

In its sample, this clonotype was seen a few times. V usage is TRBV10-3 and J usage is TRBJ2-2; perhaps D is TRBD1 or TRBD2 (5 bases each). CDR3 length equals 15 residues. In germline, CDR1 is ENHRY, CDR2 SYGVKD. V dropped 6 bases and J dropped 7 bases, with 18 bases sitting between them. Here the CDR3 reads CAISPGNSQVGELFF. CDR3 DNA: TGTGCCATCAGCCCCGGGAACTCACAGGTCGGGGAGCTGTTTTTT.

This clonotype was seen ten or more times. This sequence joins TRBV14 and TRBJ2-7; D tentatively reads TRBD1 or TRBD2 (6 bases each). Germline CDR1 reads SGHDN; CDR2 reads FVKESK. Trimming stripped 1 base from V and 2 bases from J, with 15 bases between. This CDR3 is built from 16 residues. The CDR3 DNA reads TGTGCCAGCAGCCAAGTGATCGGGGGCACCACCTACGAGCAGTACTTC. This codes for CASSQVIGGTTYEQYF.

At least ten counts were recorded for this clonotype. The rearrangement uses TRBV2 and TRBJ1-6; D is unclear. With 7 bases removed from V and 9 bases from J, the gap between germline ends came to 16 bases. CDR3 length: 14 residues. Germline V CDR1 and CDR2: SNHLY, FYNNEI. The CDR3 reads CASNREPGRSPLHF. In DNA form, the CDR3 reads TGTGCCAGCAACCGGGAGCCCGGGCGTTCACCCCTCCACTTT.

A few counts support this clonotype. The CDR3 coding sequence is TGTGCCAGCAGTGAAGCGGTGTGGAGGGACGAGCAGTACTTC. Protein sequence: CASSEAVWRDEQYF. The chain recombines TRBV6-1 with TRBJ2-7, with a weak D call TRBD2 (6 bases). This CDR3 comprises 14 residues. The V end was cut by 0 bases, the J end by 5 bases, with 11 bases between. Germline CDR1 is MNHNS and CDR2 is SASEGT.

The chain recombines TRBV6-5 with TRBJ1-1; perhaps TRBD1 as D (6 bases). The CDR3 sequence is 16 residues long. Trimming shortened V by 2 bases and J by 4 bases, and 17 bases separated the two germline ends. Germline V gives CDR1 MNHEY, CDR2 SVGAGI. This CDR3 reads CASSYDPGAGSTEAFF. As DNA, the CDR3 is TGTGCCAGCAGTTACGATCCGGGGGCCGGGAGCACTGAAGCTTTCTTT.

The rearrangement joins TRBV18 to TRBJ1-1, with D possibly TRBD1 on 5 matching bases. The germline V gene has CDR1 KGHSH and CDR2 LQKENI. V was trimmed by 2 bases and J by 7 bases, leaving 14 bases between them. This CDR3 comprises 14 residues. The DNA of the CDR3 is TGTGCCAGCTCACCATTACAGGCAAGCAGTGAAGCTTTCTTT. Amino acids: CASSPLQASSEAFF.

This chain uses TRBV6-1 with TRBJ2-7; the match to TRBD1 covers 9 bases. The CDR3 has 14 residues. V trimming: 4 bases; J trimming: 3 bases; junction bases outside the gene matches: 4. The germline V gene encodes CDR1 MNHNS and CDR2 SASEGT. CDR3 amino acids: CASSGTGVLYEQYF. CDR3 DNA: TGTGCCAGCAGTGGGACAGGGGTTCTCTACGAGCAGTACTTC.

This clonotype turned up a few times. The CDR3, as DNA: TGTGCCAGCAGCTCGACTAGCGAGGGGGGGGAGACCCAGTACTTC. It encodes CASSSTSEGGETQYF. This chain links TRBV11-2 with TRBJ2-5; TRBD2 matches at 8 bases. Germline V gene lookup returns CDR1 SGHAT and CDR2 FQNNGV. V gave up 4 bases and J gave up 5 bases; unmatched junction bases: 9. The CDR3 extends over 15 amino acids.

This clonotype came up many times. The chain joins TRBV15 to TRBJ1-6; D is undetermined. V was shortened by 0 bases and J by 10 bases, with 10 bases between the two germline ends. Germline assignment: CDR1 LNHNV and CDR2 YYDKDF (reference sequence). CDR3 length equals 14 residues. CDR3 nucleotide sequence: TGTGCCACCAGCAGAGATGGGGTGAGGTCACCCCTCCACTTT. Protein product: CATSRDGVRSPLHF.

This clonotype was detected many times. The chain carries TRBV6-5 and TRBJ1-1; D unresolved. There are 12 residues in the CDR3. The germline V and J ends were trimmed by 6 bases and 3 bases, with 8 bases remaining between them. Germline CDR1 is MNHEY and CDR2 is SVGAGI. As DNA, the CDR3 is TGTGCCAGCAGAACCGGGGACACTGAAGCTTTCTTT. It translates to CASRTGDTEAFF.

A few counts support this clonotype. The genes are TRBV6-2 or TRBV6-3 and TRBJ2-7; D not resolved. V was clipped by 0 bases and J by 2 bases, with 8 bases between them. The CDR3 sequence is 14 residues long. Looked up from germline, CDR1 is MNHEY and CDR2 is SVGEGT. The CDR3 DNA sequence: TGTGCCAGCAGTTACTCGTTACAGCCCTACGAGCAGTACTTC. It yields the protein CASSYSLQPYEQYF.